Only a few counts were recorded for the clone carrying this T cell receptor (beta chain). The antigen remains unidentified. This entry is derived from a study of cytomegalovirus exposure and HLA in healthy donors. Overall study findings and caveats: Presence/absence analyses supposed approximately even sequencing depth among donors.

Each donor was healthy, and each was a bone marrow donor. It was with 60 Vbeta and 13 Jbeta primers that the PCR ran. The protocol was immunoSEQ multiplex PCR, while the TCRdb copy is restricted to in-frame clones and leaves out a portion. The sample consists of roughly 150,000 clones, 76% of them appearing once. Germline V gene sequence: CDR1 MNHEY, CDR2 SVGAGI. With V trimmed by 5 bases and J by 13 bases, 8 bases remained unmatched. The CDR3 is 14 amino acids. The source material was PBMCs. The receptor was derived from a man in his forties or fifties in good health and CMV-seronegative. The rearrangement links TRBV6-5 to TRBJ1-6; TRBD1 matches 10 bases. The CDR3 DNA sequence: TGTGCCAGCAGTAAGGACAGGGGGATTGTCCCCCTCCACTTT. Residues: CASSKDRGIVPLHF.